The 15 T cell receptor beta chains in this list originate from one sample, sequenced in a study of Graves' ophthalmopathy and Graves' hyperthyroidism. Amplified material comprised TCR beta CDR3 regions derived from RNA transcripts. Following a first-round RT-PCR that used HTBI primers, a second-round multiplex PCR was carried out. TCRdb ran MiXCR on the multiplex PCR reads and lists one entry per CDR3 protein. Altogether about 1.2 million distinct CDR3 sequences are present, about 36% being singletons, with the ten largest covering around 10%. Sequencing was done on a sample of peripheral blood or thyroid tissue (not recorded which). The receptors stem from an adult man with Graves' hyperthyroidism.

In its sample, this clonotype was seen many times. The CDR3 loop is CASNRGQGEKLFF. The CDR3 DNA is TGTGCCAGCAACAGGGGGCAGGGGGAAAAACTGTTTTTT. The chain carries TRBV9 and TRBJ1-4, with 9 positions matching TRBD1. With 6 bases clipped from V and 8 bases from J, the junction kept 5 bases outside the gene matches. CDR3 size: 13 residues. Germline CDR1 reads SGDLS; CDR2 reads YYNGEE.

A single count supports this clonotype. The germline gene is not matched at one end of the junction; a read error may be the cause. This chain connects TRBV7-9 to TRBJ1-6; D not resolved. CDR1 and CDR2 from the germline V gene are SEHNR and FQNEAQ (reference sequence). The CDR3 is made up of 14 amino acids. The CDR3, as DNA: TGCGCCAGCAGCCAGCCGGGAGATAATTCACCCCTCCACTTT. Translating gives CASSQPGDNSPLHF.

The sample holds many counts of this clonotype. The chain carries TRBV6-6 and TRBJ1-2; D not certain. Trimming removed 2 bases from V and 6 bases from J, with 10 bases in between. This CDR3 spans 13 amino acids. Germline assignment: CDR1 MNHNY and CDR2 SVGAGI (reference sequence). This CDR3 is CASSYVRSDGYTF. DNA for the CDR3: TGTGCCAGCAGTTACGTCAGGAGCGATGGCTACACCTTC.

The chain is built from TRBV12-3 or TRBV12-4 and TRBJ1-2; D not certain. CDR3 length: 11 residues. Trimming cost V 8 bases and J 6 bases, with 10 bases left between them. DNA of the CDR3: TGTGCCAGCCGGGGAGCGGATGGCTACACCTTC. Its translation: CASRGADGYTF.

This clonotype was counted only a few times. This chain links TRBV7-2 with TRBJ1-5; 7 bases agree with TRBD1. Germline CDR1 and CDR2: SGHTA and FQGNSA. The CDR3 is 15 amino acids. V was pared by 2 bases and J by 4 bases, with 5 bases of the junction left unmatched. This chain's CDR3 is CASSLTDRVNQPQHF. Here the CDR3 DNA reads TGTGCCAGCAGCTTAACAGACAGGGTTAATCAGCCCCAGCATTTT.

This chain joins TRBV7-2 and TRBJ2-7; 7 bases fit TRBD1. V dropped 0 bases and J dropped 7; count of bases not matched to a gene: 12. The germline V gene has CDR1 SGHTA and CDR2 FQGNSA. The CDR3 is made up of 16 amino acids. CDR3 DNA sequence: TGTGCCAGCAGCTTAGCTGCCGCAACAGGGGTTGGAGAGCAGTACTTC. Translating it yields CASSLAAATGVGEQYF.

This clonotype was counted ten times or more. The J gene is TRBJ2-7, the V gene TRBV7-2, with D tentatively TRBD1 (6 bases). The CDR3 contains 14 residues. V was pared by 4 bases and J by 2 bases, with 12 bases between. Germline V gives CDR1 SGHTA, CDR2 FQGNSA. The CDR3 protein is CASSWDTVTYEQYF. For the CDR3, the DNA is TGTGCCAGCAGCTGGGACACGGTCACCTACGAGCAGTACTTC.

This clonotype was counted many times. The chain has TRBV7-8 and TRBJ2-5; D uncertain. The V gene's germline CDR1 is SGHVS and CDR2 FQNEAQ. There are 15 residues in the CDR3. Trimming stripped 8 bases from V and 4 bases from J, with 20 bases between. CDR3 region: CASANSPPNGETQYF. In DNA, the CDR3 is TGTGCCAGCGCAAATTCCCCACCGAACGGAGAGACCCAGTACTTC.

Only a few counts were recorded for this clonotype. Mismatch with germline at one junction end may stem from a read error. The V gene is TRBV10-3, the J gene TRBJ1-5; the D is unclear. Germline assignment: CDR1 ENHRY and CDR2 SYGVKD. The CDR3 extends over 15 amino acids. CDR3 DNA: TGTGCCAGCAGTTATCGGAGGGATGGCAATCAGCCCCAGCATTTT. Its translation: CASSYRRDGNQPQHF.

The CDR3 spells CASSRTADLKLFF. The DNA of the CDR3 is TGTGCCAGCAGCCGGACAGCGGATCTCAAACTGTTTTTT. The chain combines TRBV7-2 with TRBJ1-4; possible D gene TRBD1, 6 bases. Trimming cost V 5 bases and J 11 bases, with 15 bases left between them. CDR1 SGHTA and CDR2 FQGNSA come from the germline V gene. The CDR3 loop spans 13 amino acids.

This clonotype was seen at least ten times. This chain connects TRBV5-1 to TRBJ1-5; TRBD1 agrees at 9 bases. V was pared by 1 base and J by 0 bases, with 8 bases of the junction left unmatched. CDR1 SGHRS and CDR2 YFSETQ come from the germline V gene. The CDR3 length is 18 residues. CDR3 residues: CASSLMARDRVSNQPQHF. The CDR3 region has the DNA TGCGCCAGCAGCTTGATGGCTCGGGACAGGGTTAGCAATCAGCCCCAGCATTTT.

In its sample, this clonotype was seen many times. The chain recombines TRBV10-3 with TRBJ1-1; TRBD1 might be the D (5 bases). Per the germline V gene, CDR1 is ENHRY and CDR2 is SYGVKD. V lost 2 bases to trimming and J lost 5 bases, with 12 bases between them. The CDR3 runs to 14 residues. As DNA, the CDR3 is TGTGCCATCAGTGAGCGGGGAGGGGATACTGAAGCTTTCTTT. Its translation is CAISERGGDTEAFF.

The CDR3 bases are TGCAGCTCGGGGACAGGGTGGGAAACTGAAGCTTTCTTT. Translating it yields CSSGTGWETEAFF. The V gene is TRBV29-1, the J gene TRBJ1-1, with 9 bases lining up with TRBD1. Losses at the gene ends were 8 bases for V and 5 bases for J; bases not matched to a gene: 9. The germline V gene encodes CDR1 SQVTM and CDR2 ANQGSEA. CDR3 length equals 13 residues.

This clonotype was detected ten times or more. The J gene is TRBJ1-6, the V gene TRBV3-1, with no clear D. V was pared by 3 bases and J by 11 bases, with 11 bases between. Looked up from germline, CDR1 is LGHDT and CDR2 is YNNKEL (reference sequence). This CDR3 spans 13 amino acids. CDR3 DNA: TGTGCCAGCAGCCACCTGGATGGGACACCCCTCCACTTT. This encodes CASSHLDGTPLHF. Complete variable domain (other parts from reference TRBV3-1 and TRBJ1-6): DTAVSQTPKYLVTQMGNDKSIKCEQNLGHDTMYWYKQDSKKFLKIMFSYNNKELIINETVPNRFSPKSPDKAHLNLHINSLELGDSAVYFCASSHLDGTPLHFGNGTRLTVT.

CDR3 region: CAWTDRNSYNSPLHF. The CDR3 DNA is TGTGCCTGGACGGACAGGAACTCCTATAATTCACCCCTCCACTTT. The chain is built from TRBV30 and TRBJ1-6, with 7 bases fitting TRBD1. Germline V gene lookup returns CDR1 GTSNPN and CDR2 SVGIG (reference sequence). V was clipped by 4 bases and J by 0 bases; unmatched bases: 3. The CDR3 totals 15 residues.